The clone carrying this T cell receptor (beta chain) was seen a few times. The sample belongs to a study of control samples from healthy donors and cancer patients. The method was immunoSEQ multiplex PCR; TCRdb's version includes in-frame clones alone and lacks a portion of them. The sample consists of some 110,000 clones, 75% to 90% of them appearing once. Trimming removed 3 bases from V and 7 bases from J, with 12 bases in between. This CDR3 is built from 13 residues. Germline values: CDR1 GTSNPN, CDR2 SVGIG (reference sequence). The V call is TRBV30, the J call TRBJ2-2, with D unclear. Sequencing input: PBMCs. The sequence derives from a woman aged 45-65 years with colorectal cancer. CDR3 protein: CAWRNSRGGELFF. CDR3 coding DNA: TGTGCCTGGAGAAACAGCAGAGGCGGGGAGCTGTTTTTT. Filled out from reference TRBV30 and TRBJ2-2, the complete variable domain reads SQTIHQWPATLVQPVGSPLSLECTVEGTSNPNLYWYRQAAGRGLQLLFYSVGIGQISSEVPQNLSASRPQDRQFILSSKKLLLSDSGFYLCAWRNSRGGELFFGEGSRLTVL.